The next 18 T cell receptor beta chains were all read from a single sample in a study of control samples from healthy donors and cancer patients. Produced via immunoSEQ multiplex PCR; TCRdb's table is partial and in-frame only. This sample has 120,000 or so clones, with approximately 92% found just once. Material: PBMCs. The receptors derive from a man aged 80 or over with head and neck cancer.

Remarks on this clone: Other DNA sequences from this sample encode an identical CDR3 as well. The rearrangement joins TRBV18 to TRBJ1-1; D is possibly TRBD1 (6 bases). Germline V lookup: CDR1 KGHSH, CDR2 LQKENI. V was trimmed by 3 bases and J by 1 base, leaving 6 bases between them. The CDR3 totals 13 residues. For the CDR3, the DNA is TGTGCCAGCTCACCGGGACAGAACACTGAAGCTTTCTTT. It is translated as CASSPGQNTEAFF.

The rearrangement joins TRBV7-8 to TRBJ2-1; no firm D call. Trimming pared 0 bases from V and 4 bases from J, leaving 13 bases between. The germline gives CDR1 SGHVS, CDR2 FQNEAQ. The CDR3 consists of 16 residues. CDR3 amino acids: CASSLAGRSSYNEQFF. The CDR3 nucleotides are TGTGCCAGCAGCTTAGCTGGCAGGAGCTCGTACAATGAGCAGTTCTTC.

The V call is TRBV27, the J call TRBJ2-2; D not certain. The CDR3 loop spans 14 amino acids. Germline values: CDR1 MNHEY, CDR2 SMNVEV (reference sequence). The V gene lost 3 bases and the J gene lost 5 bases, with 10 bases spanning the gap. The CDR3 sequence: CASSLGLRTGELFF. The CDR3 DNA sequence: TGTGCCAGCAGTTTGGGCCTTAGGACCGGGGAGCTGTTTTTT.

The chain is built from TRBV29-1 and TRBJ2-3; TRBD2 matches 8 bases. Trimming cost V 5 bases and J 2 bases; bases outside gene matches: 6. The germline V gene has CDR1 SQVTM and CDR2 ANQGSEA. The CDR3 runs to 14 residues. The CDR3 sequence: CSVRVAGHTDTQYF. CDR3 in DNA: TGCAGCGTTCGAGTAGCGGGACACACAGATACGCAGTATTTT.

A single count supports this clone. The chain joins TRBV19 to TRBJ1-6; D might be TRBD1 (5 bases). Trimming stripped 3 bases from V and 10 bases from J, with 10 bases between. The CDR3 contains 13 residues. CDR1 and CDR2 (germline): LNHDA, SQIVND (reference sequence). In nucleotides, the CDR3 is TGTGCCAGTAGTATTCGAGGGGAATCACCCCTCCACTTT. Translation: CASSIRGESPLHF.

This chain uses TRBV18 with TRBJ2-7, with D possibly being TRBD1 (6 bases). The germline gives CDR1 KGHSH, CDR2 LQKENI. This CDR3 region has 15 residues. Trimming removed 1 base at V and 0 bases at J, with 10 bases between. In nucleotides, the CDR3 is TGTGCCAGCTCACCACGTACAGGGAGCTCCTACGAGCAGTACTTC. Its translation is CASSPRTGSSYEQYF.

J is TRBJ1-4 and V is TRBV27, with D tentatively TRBD1 (5 bases). V lost 5 bases to trimming and J lost 5 bases, with 9 bases between them. The CDR3 extends over 13 amino acids. Germline V CDR1 and CDR2: MNHEY, SMNVEV (reference sequence). CDR3 sequence: CASSPRGNEKLFF. The CDR3 nucleotides read TGTGCCAGCAGTCCCCGGGGCAATGAAAAACTGTTTTTT.

V gene TRBV5-6 combines with J gene TRBJ1-4; TRBD1 might be the D (5 bases). The CDR3 is 14 amino acids. The V and J ends lost 2 bases and 4 bases respectively, with 9 bases between them. CDR1 and CDR2 from the germline V gene are SGHDT and YYEEEE. CDR3 in amino acids: CASSFWTLNEKLFF. The DNA of the CDR3 is TGTGCCAGCAGCTTCTGGACACTTAATGAAAAACTGTTTTTT.

A few counts support this clone. The chain links TRBV24-1 to TRBJ1-4; D uncertain. CDR3 length: 14 amino acids. Germline loops: CDR1 KGHDR, CDR2 SFDVKD. V lost 7 bases, J lost 7 bases, and 15 bases lay in between. The CDR3 DNA sequence: TGTGCCACCAGCCTGGATGTGGTGATTGAAAAACTGTTTTTT. It codes for CATSLDVVIEKLFF.

The V call is TRBV5-8, the J call TRBJ2-5; 10 nucleotides agree with TRBD2. This CDR3 is built from 16 residues. In germline, CDR1 is SGHTS, CDR2 YDEGEE. V lost 1 base, J lost 3 bases, and 6 bases stayed unmatched. The CDR3 coding sequence is TGTGCCAGCAGCTTGCTGCTAGCGGGGGCCGAAGAGACCCAGTACTTC. It translates to CASSLLLAGAEETQYF.

This sequence joins TRBV7-9 and TRBJ2-1; D is uncertain. This CDR3 region has 15 residues. Between the trimmed V and J ends, which lost 5 bases and 3 bases, there was a span of 14 bases. The V gene's germline CDR1 is SEHNR and CDR2 FQNEAQ (reference sequence). The CDR3 nucleotides read TGTGCCAGCAGCCCCGGTTCTGCACTCTACAATGAGCAGTTCTTC. This encodes CASSPGSALYNEQFF.

The CDR3 nucleotides are TGTGCCAGCAGCTTAGATAGCGGGGGGGCCTCGCGCCTCTGGTACTTC. Translation: CASSLDSGGASRLWYF. This chain links TRBV7-2 with TRBJ2-5, with 11 nucleotides matching TRBD2. J was trimmed by 13 bases and V by 1 base; bases with no gene match: 14. CDR3 length equals 16 residues. The germline gives CDR1 SGHTA, CDR2 FQGNSA.

The rearrangement links TRBV5-1 to TRBJ2-7, with 7 bases that match TRBD1. Unmatched junction bases numbered 9, after V lost 4 bases and J lost 5 bases. The V gene's germline CDR1 is SGHRS and CDR2 YFSETQ. This CDR3 region has 14 residues. CDR3: CASSPVTGKDEQYF. In DNA, the CDR3 is TGCGCCAGCAGCCCGGTGACAGGGAAAGACGAGCAGTACTTC.

The chain employs TRBV5-4 and TRBJ2-7; maybe TRBD2 (6 bases). Germline CDR1 and CDR2: SGHNT and YYREEE (reference sequence). The CDR3 consists of 17 residues. The V gene lost 10 bases and the J gene lost 2 bases, with 28 bases spanning the gap. The CDR3 loop is CASHPGPPLGTAYEQYF. The CDR3 DNA reads as TGTGCCTCTCACCCCGGGCCGCCCCTAGGGACTGCCTACGAGCAGTACTTC.

The rearrangement uses TRBV12-5 and TRBJ2-1; TRBD2 is a possible D gene (6 bases). Per germline, CDR1 LGHNT and CDR2 FRNRAP. V lost 0 bases and J lost 3, with 9 bases in between. The CDR3 totals 15 residues. The CDR3 spells CASGLVAGGYNEQFF. The DNA for the CDR3 is TGTGCTAGTGGTTTGGTAGCCGGGGGCTACAATGAGCAGTTCTTC.

The chain carries TRBV29-1 and TRBJ1-3; tentative D call: TRBD1 (5 bases). V was shortened by 6 bases and J by 2 bases, with 11 bases between the two germline ends. The CDR3 is 13 residues long. From germline, CDR1 is SQVTM and CDR2 ANQGSEA. CDR3 sequence: CSVSGQAGNTIYF. CDR3 DNA sequence: TGCAGCGTCTCAGGGCAAGCTGGAAACACCATATATTTT.

The chain uses TRBV6-2 or TRBV6-3 and TRBJ2-7; the match to TRBD2 covers 7 bases. CDR1 is MNHEY, CDR2 SVGEGT, per germline. The CDR3 is 16 residues long. The trim removed 2 bases at V and 6 bases at J, leaving 13 bases unmatched. The CDR3 protein is CASSYRRAGSPSEQYF. The CDR3 DNA reads TGTGCCAGCAGTTACCGCCGAGCGGGGTCCCCATCCGAGCAGTACTTC.

The rearrangement uses TRBV5-5 and TRBJ2-1; D is uncertain. V lost 0 bases and J lost 1, with 8 bases in between. Germline CDR1 reads SGHKS; CDR2 reads YYEKEE (reference sequence). The CDR3 sequence is 15 residues long. CDR3: CASSLEHSSYNEQFF. As DNA, the CDR3 is TGTGCCAGCAGCTTGGAACATAGTTCCTACAATGAGCAGTTCTTC.